The subject of this entry is one T cell receptor (beta chain). Its antigen is still unknown. In the original processing: ImmunoSEQ sequences covered only the junction and lacked quality scores; filtering therefore differed. The assay was immunoSEQ multiplex PCR, and TCRdb's table has in-frame clones only and misses some. Clone size and V and J calls were adopted from that table, with D and trimming inferred from the DNA. The sample shows about 870,000 clones, 80% to 95% of them seen only once. Terminally differentiated effector memory CD45RA+ cells were excluded from the naive CD8 cells, which were CD45RO-negative and positively selected for CCR7. The V segment lost 5 bases and the J segment 5 bases; nucleotides outside the gene matches: 7. CDR1 is SGHRS and CDR2 is YFSETQ in the germline V gene. The CDR3 is 14 amino acids. This entry comes from a study of shared clonotypes between healthy human individuals.

Regarding the study as a whole: An expected dependence of interdonor clonotype sharing on sequencing depth was noted. Estimated clonotype richness was generally higher in naive than memory subsets.

The chain joins TRBV5-1 to TRBJ2-7, with 10 bases matching TRBD2. The clonotype comes from a man aged 30 to 39 in good health. The sample comprised naive CD8+ T cells sorted from blood. CDR3 DNA: TGCGCCAGCAGGTGGGGACTAGCGCCGGACGAGCAGTACTTC. It is translated as CASRWGLAPDEQYF. Supplemented by reference TRBV5-1 and TRBJ2-7, the full variable domain reads KAGVTQTPRYLIKTRGQQVTLSCSPISGHRSVSWYQQTPGQGLQFLFEYFSETQRNKGNFPGRFSGRQFSNSRSEMNVSTLELGDSALYLCASRWGLAPDEQYFGPGTRLTVT.